This T cell receptor (beta chain) comes out of a study of TIL therapy for anti-PD-1-resistant metastatic lung cancer. On the study more broadly: Half of patients were current or former smokers. Median tumor mutation burden was under 1.9 mutations per megabase.

This clone has a single count. The junction differs from germline at one of its ends, possibly a read error. Sequencing used immunoSEQ v3. Data came from immunoSEQ multiplex PCR; TCRdb stores just in-frame clones and leaves some out. The data show more than 5,500 clones, under 65% seen once. Germline CDR1 reads MNHNS; CDR2 reads SASEGT. The CDR3 runs to 15 residues. Specified time point: pre-treatment sample, taken before nivolumab and TIL therapy. Tumor tissue came from excised metastases, mostly pleural nodules or supraclavicular lymph nodes. Tumors were harvested before any PD-1/PD-L1 blockade. Patients were adults with stage 4 NSCLC.

The specimen was tumor tissue, collected at baseline. The chain is built from TRBV6-1 and TRBJ1-1, with D unclear. The receptor comes from a person aged 25-80 years with non-small cell lung cancer. In DNA form, the CDR3 reads TGTGCCAGCAGCGAAGACGCCCAAAGGGACACTGAAGCTTTCTTT. Its translation: CASSEDAQRDTEAFF.